This record looks at one TCR beta chain sequence and its context. Profiled with immunoSEQ multiplex PCR; TCRdb holds only in-frame clones, not every one. The table includes 15,000 or so clones, roughly 77% detected once. This sample is part of a study of OX40 agonist ivuxolimab in advanced cancers. There are 15 residues in the CDR3. Trimming stripped 0 bases from V and 5 bases from J, with 16 bases between. The germline CDR1 and CDR2 sequences are SQVTM and ANQGSEA. Sequencing used CD4+ or CD8+ T cells sorted from blood, obtained in a trial of the OX40 agonist ivuxolimab. This clonotype originated in an adult with an advanced solid tumor such as melanoma, head and neck, liver or kidney cancer. The chain employs TRBV29-1 and TRBJ1-2; D is uncertain. CDR3 sequence reads: CSVEESALLGYGYTF. The CDR3 DNA follows: TGCAGCGTTGAAGAGTCGGCTCTTCTTGGATATGGCTACACCTTC.